The 27 T cell receptor beta chains presented below share a single source sample, sequenced in a study of sequential checkpoint blockade in melanoma. Some clones are missing from TCRdb's copy, which holds only in-frame ones; the method was immunoSEQ multiplex PCR. This sample has about 40,000 clones; 70% to 90% occur once, and the top ten carry about 12%. As to treatment: randomized to nivolumab then ipilimumab (arm A) or the reverse (arm B). This material consisted of CD8+ T cells sorted from blood (inferred from file names), taken from a patient given nivolumab and ipilimumab in sequence. The receptor source for this set is a human donor with melanoma.

The chain couples TRBV11-2 to TRBJ2-7, with D possibly matching TRBD2 (5 bases). This CDR3 spans 16 amino acids. Trimming stripped 4 bases from V and 4 bases from J, with 20 bases between. Germline V gene data show CDR1 as SGHAT and CDR2 as FQNNGV. CDR3 nucleotide sequence: TGTGCCAGCAGCTCCCCGGCAGCGAGGGATCGTTACGAGCAGTACTTC. Its translation is CASSSPAARDRYEQYF. The full variable domain, in which reference TRBV11-2 and TRBJ2-7 provide the parts outside the CDR3, is EAGVAQSPRYKIIEKRQSVAFWCNPISGHATLYWYQQILGQGPKLLIQFQNNGVVDDSQLPKDRFSAERLKGVDSTLKIQPAKLEDSAVYLCASSSPAARDRYEQYFGPGTRLTVT.

The chain combines TRBV28 with TRBJ1-5; D is unresolved. Looked up from germline, CDR1 is MDHEN and CDR2 is SYDVKM. V gave up 5 bases and J gave up 5 bases, with 16 bases separating them. The CDR3 length is 15 residues. In DNA, the CDR3 is TGTGCCAGCAGTCTGGGCGGGGAAAACTATCAGCCCCAGCATTTT. This sequence encodes CASSLGGENYQPQHF.

The rearrangement joins TRBV21-1 to TRBJ1-2; the table assigns TRBD1, which was not confirmed against the DNA. TRBV21-1 is recorded as a pseudogene. The CDR3 spans 14 residues. Here the CDR3 reads CASIRDRGDYGYTF. CDR3 nucleotide sequence: TGTGCCAGCATCCGGGACAGGGGAGACTATGGCTACACCTTC.

The V gene is TRBV10-3, the J gene TRBJ2-7; a weak D match, TRBD2 (5 bases). The CDR3 spans 13 residues. V dropped 8 bases and J dropped 3 bases, with 14 bases sitting between them. Germline-derived CDR1 and CDR2 are ENHRY and SYGVKD. CDR3 sequence reads: CAISPGNNYEQYF. The CDR3, as DNA: TGTGCCATCTCTCCGGGAAATAACTACGAGCAGTACTTC.

This CDR3 reads CASSASRQGAGNEQFF. CDR3 nucleotide sequence: TGCGCCAGCAGCGCATCGAGACAGGGGGCAGGGAATGAGCAGTTCTTC. The chain is built from TRBV4-1 and TRBJ2-1; 10 bases match TRBD1. CDR3 size: 16 residues. Germline V lookup: CDR1 MGHRA, CDR2 YSYEKL. Germline trimming cut 5 bases from V and 7 bases from J; bases unmatched to any gene: 11.

V gene TRBV28 combines with J gene TRBJ1-4, with a weak D call TRBD1 (6 bases). Germline V gene sequence: CDR1 MDHEN, CDR2 SYDVKM. The CDR3 covers 16 residues. Trimming removed 4 bases at V and 6 bases at J, with 18 bases between. CDR3 in amino acids: CASSWDVGGLDEKLFF. CDR3 sequence (DNA): TGTGCCAGCAGTTGGGACGTCGGGGGGCTGGATGAAAAACTGTTTTTT.

V and J are TRBV11-2 and TRBJ2-7; D might be TRBD1 (5 bases). V gave up 4 bases and J gave up 3 bases, with 10 bases separating them. CDR1 is SGHAT, CDR2 FQNNGV, per germline. The CDR3 is 13 residues long. The CDR3 reads CASSYSGNYEQYV. In DNA form, the CDR3 reads TGTGCCAGCAGCTATTCAGGGAACTACGAGCAGTACGTC.

V and J are TRBV7-8 and TRBJ2-7; D is unclear. Germline V gene data show CDR1 as SGHVS and CDR2 as FQNEAQ. The CDR3 has 13 amino acids. Trimming took off 5 bases at V and 5 bases at J, with 13 bases between the two ends. The CDR3 region has the DNA TGTGCCAGCAGCCCAGGCGTCCTGGACGAGCAGTACTTC. It translates to CASSPGVLDEQYF.

CDR3 DNA: TGTGCCAGCAACATAACAGGTGGAGAGACCCAGTACTTC. Translated, it gives CASNITGGETQYF. The rearrangement joins TRBV6-4 to TRBJ2-5; possibly TRBD1 for D (5 bases). Deletions cut 7 bases from V and 4 bases from J, with 13 bases between. This CDR3 comprises 13 residues. Per the germline V gene, CDR1 is MRHNA and CDR2 is SNTAGT.

The chain links TRBV5-1 to TRBJ1-1; 7 bases are shared with TRBD1. Per germline, CDR1 SGHRS and CDR2 YFSETQ. Unmatched junction bases numbered 6, after V lost 4 bases and J lost 0 bases. The CDR3 has 15 residues. CDR3 sequence (DNA): TGCGCCAGCAGCATGACACAGGGGATGAACACTGAAGCTTTCTTT. Translating gives CASSMTQGMNTEAFF.

The chain links TRBV6-5 to TRBJ2-1, with 9 nucleotides matching TRBD1. Trimming at V came to 6 bases and at J to 4 bases, leaving 7 bases not matched to a gene. The CDR3 sequence is 15 residues long. Germline CDR1 reads MNHEY; CDR2 reads SVGAGI. CDR3 coding DNA: TGTGCCAGCAGCTCCGGGACAGGGATATACAATGAGCAGTTCTTC. Amino acid sequence: CASSSGTGIYNEQFF.

This clone has just a few counts. V usage is TRBV28 and J usage is TRBJ1-2, with 9 bases matching TRBD1. This CDR3 is built from 14 residues. V dropped 3 bases and J dropped 8; count of bases not matched to a gene: 7. Germline loops: CDR1 MDHEN, CDR2 SYDVKM. CDR3 protein: CASSLEQGAGGYTF. Written as DNA, the CDR3 is TGTGCCAGCAGTTTGGAACAGGGGGCAGGCGGCTACACCTTC.

The chain employs TRBV11-3 and TRBJ2-2, with 11 bases lining up with TRBD1. The length of the CDR3 is 16 residues. V lost 3 bases to trimming and J lost 6 bases; unmatched junction nucleotides: 6. Germline V gives CDR1 SGHNT, CDR2 YENEEA. The CDR3 loop reads CASSFGGQGAPGELFF. CDR3 nucleotide sequence: TGTGCCAGCAGCTTCGGAGGACAGGGGGCGCCCGGGGAGCTGTTTTTT.

The J gene is TRBJ2-3, the V gene TRBV7-9, with 9 bases fitting TRBD2. The CDR3 has 16 amino acids. Germline V lookup: CDR1 SEHNR, CDR2 FQNEAQ (reference sequence). V shed 3 bases and J 2 bases; nucleotides not matched to a gene: 6. In DNA, the CDR3 is TGTGCCAGCAGCTTGGGACTAGCCCCCCTCACAGATACGCAGTATTTT. Translating it yields CASSLGLAPLTDTQYF.

The chain uses TRBV10-1 and TRBJ2-7; TRBD2 matches at 10 bases. This CDR3 is 14 amino acids long. Germline CDR1 reads WNHNN; CDR2 reads SYGVQD (reference sequence). Unmatched junction bases numbered 2, after V lost 2 bases and J lost 4 bases. CDR3 residues: CASSELAGAYEQYF. CDR3 sequence (DNA): TGCGCCAGCAGTGAGCTAGCGGGGGCGTACGAGCAGTACTTC.

V is TRBV4-1 and J is TRBJ2-7; 9 positions agree with TRBD1. CDR3 length equals 14 residues. CDR1 and CDR2 (germline): MGHRA, YSYEKL. The V gene end was trimmed by 5 bases and the J gene end by 6 bases; junction bases not matched to a gene: 8. The chain's CDR3 is CASSFTGGPSEQYF. DNA for the CDR3: TGCGCCAGCAGCTTCACAGGGGGCCCATCCGAGCAGTACTTC.

The V gene is TRBV19, the J gene TRBJ1-6, with a tentative D call TRBD1 (5 bases). The CDR3 extends over 10 amino acids. Germline CDR1 reads LNHDA; CDR2 reads SQIVND (reference sequence). V lost 9 bases to trimming and J lost 9 bases, with 6 bases between them. The DNA of the CDR3 is TGTGCCAGCGGGGGTTCACCCCTCCACTTT. Translated: CASGGSPLHF.

The rearrangement uses TRBV19 and TRBJ1-5, with D perhaps matching TRBD1 (6 bases). Deletions cut 7 bases from V and 0 bases from J, with 13 bases between. Germline V CDR1 and CDR2: LNHDA, SQIVND (reference sequence). CDR3 size: 15 residues. The CDR3 coding sequence is TGTGCCAGTACCGGGACACCTTATAGCAATCAGCCCCAGCATTTT. Translating it yields CASTGTPYSNQPQHF.

The chain couples TRBV5-5 to TRBJ2-7; no reliable D call. Germline V gene lookup returns CDR1 SGHKS and CDR2 YYEKEE (reference sequence). The ends were cut back, 2 bases at V and 4 bases at J, with 4 bases in the middle. The CDR3 is 11 residues long. The CDR3 reads CASSFLYEQYF. The CDR3 DNA is TGTGCCAGCAGCTTTCTATACGAGCAGTACTTC.

The J gene is TRBJ1-2, the V gene TRBV9; D not certain. Germline values: CDR1 SGDLS, CDR2 YYNGEE. This CDR3 is built from 14 residues. V was pared by 0 bases and J by 2 bases, with 8 bases between. The CDR3 DNA follows: TGTGCCAGCAGCGTAGATGGCTCCAACTATGGCTACACCTTC. Amino acid sequence: CASSVDGSNYGYTF.

V is TRBV2 and J is TRBJ1-1; 7 bases are shared with TRBD1. CDR1 is SNHLY and CDR2 is FYNNEI in the germline V gene. The CDR3 consists of 12 residues. V was pared by 10 bases and J by 0 bases, with 2 bases of the junction left unmatched. This CDR3 is CATGQLNTEAFF. CDR3 DNA sequence: TGTGCCACGGGACAGCTGAACACTGAAGCTTTCTTT.

The V gene is TRBV5-4, the J gene TRBJ2-1; 9 positions agree with TRBD1. Germline V gives CDR1 SGHNT, CDR2 YYREEE (reference sequence). CDR3 length equals 18 residues. Germline trimming cut 0 bases from V and 5 bases from J; bases unmatched to any gene: 12. CDR3 region: CASSLARTGVIANNEQFF. The DNA for the CDR3 is TGTGCCAGCAGCTTGGCCAGGACAGGGGTAATCGCGAACAATGAGCAGTTCTTC. Full variable domain (rest looked up from reference TRBV5-4 and TRBJ2-1): ETGVTQSPTHLIKTRGQQVTLRCSSQSGHNTVSWYQQALGQGPQFIFQYYREEENGRGNFPPRFSGLQFPNYSSELNVNALELDDSALYLCASSLARTGVIANNEQFFGPGTRLTVL.

The chain joins TRBV13 to TRBJ2-7; 8 nucleotides agree with TRBD2. CDR1 and CDR2 (germline): PRHDT, FYEKMQ (reference sequence). The V gene end was trimmed by 5 bases and the J gene end by 1 base; junction bases not matched to a gene: 7. The CDR3 is 15 amino acids. CDR3 in amino acids: CASSRGGRESYEQYF. CDR3 bases: TGTGCCAGCAGCCGCGGGGGGAGGGAATCCTACGAGCAGTACTTC. The variable domain in full, with the rest retrieved from reference TRBV13 and TRBJ2-7, is AAGVIQSPRHLIKEKRETATLKCYPIPRHDTVYWYQQGPGQDPQFLISFYEKMQSDKGSIPDRFSAQQFSDYHSELNMSSLELGDSALYFCASSRGGRESYEQYFGPGTRLTVT.

The rearrangement links TRBV5-6 to TRBJ2-3; 9 nucleotides match TRBD2. J lost 4 bases, V lost 0 bases, and 9 bases had no gene match. The CDR3 totals 17 residues. Looked up from germline, CDR1 is SGHDT and CDR2 is YYEEEE. The CDR3 reads CASSLVGYSGSADTQYF. CDR3 sequence (DNA): TGTGCCAGCAGCTTGGTGGGATATAGCGGGAGTGCAGATACGCAGTATTTT.

The chain is built from TRBV27 and TRBJ1-1, with TRBD1 matching over 11 bases. Germline V gives CDR1 MNHEY, CDR2 SMNVEV (reference sequence). The CDR3 is 17 residues long. V shed 5 bases, J shed 1 base, and the junction held 9 bases outside the gene matches. The CDR3 spells CASSPLPGQGGNTEAFF. The CDR3 nucleotides are TGTGCCAGCAGTCCCCTTCCGGGACAGGGGGGGAACACTGAAGCTTTCTTT.

The chain recombines TRBV6-6 with TRBJ2-2; D is unclear. CDR3 size: 12 residues. Per germline, CDR1 MNHNY and CDR2 SVGAGI (reference sequence). Trimming removed 5 bases from V and 12 bases from J, with 13 bases in between. DNA of the CDR3: TGTGCCAGCAGTACAGCCCTGTCTAAGCTGTTTTTT. This translates into CASSTALSKLFF.

V gene TRBV5-1 combines with J gene TRBJ1-1; D unresolved. Between the trimmed V and J ends, which lost 1 base and 7 bases, there was a span of 14 bases. The V gene's germline CDR1 is SGHRS and CDR2 YFSETQ. This CDR3 has 14 residues. CDR3 region: CASSLLYSSGEAFF. For the CDR3, the DNA is TGCGCCAGCAGCTTGTTATATAGCAGCGGTGAAGCTTTCTTT.